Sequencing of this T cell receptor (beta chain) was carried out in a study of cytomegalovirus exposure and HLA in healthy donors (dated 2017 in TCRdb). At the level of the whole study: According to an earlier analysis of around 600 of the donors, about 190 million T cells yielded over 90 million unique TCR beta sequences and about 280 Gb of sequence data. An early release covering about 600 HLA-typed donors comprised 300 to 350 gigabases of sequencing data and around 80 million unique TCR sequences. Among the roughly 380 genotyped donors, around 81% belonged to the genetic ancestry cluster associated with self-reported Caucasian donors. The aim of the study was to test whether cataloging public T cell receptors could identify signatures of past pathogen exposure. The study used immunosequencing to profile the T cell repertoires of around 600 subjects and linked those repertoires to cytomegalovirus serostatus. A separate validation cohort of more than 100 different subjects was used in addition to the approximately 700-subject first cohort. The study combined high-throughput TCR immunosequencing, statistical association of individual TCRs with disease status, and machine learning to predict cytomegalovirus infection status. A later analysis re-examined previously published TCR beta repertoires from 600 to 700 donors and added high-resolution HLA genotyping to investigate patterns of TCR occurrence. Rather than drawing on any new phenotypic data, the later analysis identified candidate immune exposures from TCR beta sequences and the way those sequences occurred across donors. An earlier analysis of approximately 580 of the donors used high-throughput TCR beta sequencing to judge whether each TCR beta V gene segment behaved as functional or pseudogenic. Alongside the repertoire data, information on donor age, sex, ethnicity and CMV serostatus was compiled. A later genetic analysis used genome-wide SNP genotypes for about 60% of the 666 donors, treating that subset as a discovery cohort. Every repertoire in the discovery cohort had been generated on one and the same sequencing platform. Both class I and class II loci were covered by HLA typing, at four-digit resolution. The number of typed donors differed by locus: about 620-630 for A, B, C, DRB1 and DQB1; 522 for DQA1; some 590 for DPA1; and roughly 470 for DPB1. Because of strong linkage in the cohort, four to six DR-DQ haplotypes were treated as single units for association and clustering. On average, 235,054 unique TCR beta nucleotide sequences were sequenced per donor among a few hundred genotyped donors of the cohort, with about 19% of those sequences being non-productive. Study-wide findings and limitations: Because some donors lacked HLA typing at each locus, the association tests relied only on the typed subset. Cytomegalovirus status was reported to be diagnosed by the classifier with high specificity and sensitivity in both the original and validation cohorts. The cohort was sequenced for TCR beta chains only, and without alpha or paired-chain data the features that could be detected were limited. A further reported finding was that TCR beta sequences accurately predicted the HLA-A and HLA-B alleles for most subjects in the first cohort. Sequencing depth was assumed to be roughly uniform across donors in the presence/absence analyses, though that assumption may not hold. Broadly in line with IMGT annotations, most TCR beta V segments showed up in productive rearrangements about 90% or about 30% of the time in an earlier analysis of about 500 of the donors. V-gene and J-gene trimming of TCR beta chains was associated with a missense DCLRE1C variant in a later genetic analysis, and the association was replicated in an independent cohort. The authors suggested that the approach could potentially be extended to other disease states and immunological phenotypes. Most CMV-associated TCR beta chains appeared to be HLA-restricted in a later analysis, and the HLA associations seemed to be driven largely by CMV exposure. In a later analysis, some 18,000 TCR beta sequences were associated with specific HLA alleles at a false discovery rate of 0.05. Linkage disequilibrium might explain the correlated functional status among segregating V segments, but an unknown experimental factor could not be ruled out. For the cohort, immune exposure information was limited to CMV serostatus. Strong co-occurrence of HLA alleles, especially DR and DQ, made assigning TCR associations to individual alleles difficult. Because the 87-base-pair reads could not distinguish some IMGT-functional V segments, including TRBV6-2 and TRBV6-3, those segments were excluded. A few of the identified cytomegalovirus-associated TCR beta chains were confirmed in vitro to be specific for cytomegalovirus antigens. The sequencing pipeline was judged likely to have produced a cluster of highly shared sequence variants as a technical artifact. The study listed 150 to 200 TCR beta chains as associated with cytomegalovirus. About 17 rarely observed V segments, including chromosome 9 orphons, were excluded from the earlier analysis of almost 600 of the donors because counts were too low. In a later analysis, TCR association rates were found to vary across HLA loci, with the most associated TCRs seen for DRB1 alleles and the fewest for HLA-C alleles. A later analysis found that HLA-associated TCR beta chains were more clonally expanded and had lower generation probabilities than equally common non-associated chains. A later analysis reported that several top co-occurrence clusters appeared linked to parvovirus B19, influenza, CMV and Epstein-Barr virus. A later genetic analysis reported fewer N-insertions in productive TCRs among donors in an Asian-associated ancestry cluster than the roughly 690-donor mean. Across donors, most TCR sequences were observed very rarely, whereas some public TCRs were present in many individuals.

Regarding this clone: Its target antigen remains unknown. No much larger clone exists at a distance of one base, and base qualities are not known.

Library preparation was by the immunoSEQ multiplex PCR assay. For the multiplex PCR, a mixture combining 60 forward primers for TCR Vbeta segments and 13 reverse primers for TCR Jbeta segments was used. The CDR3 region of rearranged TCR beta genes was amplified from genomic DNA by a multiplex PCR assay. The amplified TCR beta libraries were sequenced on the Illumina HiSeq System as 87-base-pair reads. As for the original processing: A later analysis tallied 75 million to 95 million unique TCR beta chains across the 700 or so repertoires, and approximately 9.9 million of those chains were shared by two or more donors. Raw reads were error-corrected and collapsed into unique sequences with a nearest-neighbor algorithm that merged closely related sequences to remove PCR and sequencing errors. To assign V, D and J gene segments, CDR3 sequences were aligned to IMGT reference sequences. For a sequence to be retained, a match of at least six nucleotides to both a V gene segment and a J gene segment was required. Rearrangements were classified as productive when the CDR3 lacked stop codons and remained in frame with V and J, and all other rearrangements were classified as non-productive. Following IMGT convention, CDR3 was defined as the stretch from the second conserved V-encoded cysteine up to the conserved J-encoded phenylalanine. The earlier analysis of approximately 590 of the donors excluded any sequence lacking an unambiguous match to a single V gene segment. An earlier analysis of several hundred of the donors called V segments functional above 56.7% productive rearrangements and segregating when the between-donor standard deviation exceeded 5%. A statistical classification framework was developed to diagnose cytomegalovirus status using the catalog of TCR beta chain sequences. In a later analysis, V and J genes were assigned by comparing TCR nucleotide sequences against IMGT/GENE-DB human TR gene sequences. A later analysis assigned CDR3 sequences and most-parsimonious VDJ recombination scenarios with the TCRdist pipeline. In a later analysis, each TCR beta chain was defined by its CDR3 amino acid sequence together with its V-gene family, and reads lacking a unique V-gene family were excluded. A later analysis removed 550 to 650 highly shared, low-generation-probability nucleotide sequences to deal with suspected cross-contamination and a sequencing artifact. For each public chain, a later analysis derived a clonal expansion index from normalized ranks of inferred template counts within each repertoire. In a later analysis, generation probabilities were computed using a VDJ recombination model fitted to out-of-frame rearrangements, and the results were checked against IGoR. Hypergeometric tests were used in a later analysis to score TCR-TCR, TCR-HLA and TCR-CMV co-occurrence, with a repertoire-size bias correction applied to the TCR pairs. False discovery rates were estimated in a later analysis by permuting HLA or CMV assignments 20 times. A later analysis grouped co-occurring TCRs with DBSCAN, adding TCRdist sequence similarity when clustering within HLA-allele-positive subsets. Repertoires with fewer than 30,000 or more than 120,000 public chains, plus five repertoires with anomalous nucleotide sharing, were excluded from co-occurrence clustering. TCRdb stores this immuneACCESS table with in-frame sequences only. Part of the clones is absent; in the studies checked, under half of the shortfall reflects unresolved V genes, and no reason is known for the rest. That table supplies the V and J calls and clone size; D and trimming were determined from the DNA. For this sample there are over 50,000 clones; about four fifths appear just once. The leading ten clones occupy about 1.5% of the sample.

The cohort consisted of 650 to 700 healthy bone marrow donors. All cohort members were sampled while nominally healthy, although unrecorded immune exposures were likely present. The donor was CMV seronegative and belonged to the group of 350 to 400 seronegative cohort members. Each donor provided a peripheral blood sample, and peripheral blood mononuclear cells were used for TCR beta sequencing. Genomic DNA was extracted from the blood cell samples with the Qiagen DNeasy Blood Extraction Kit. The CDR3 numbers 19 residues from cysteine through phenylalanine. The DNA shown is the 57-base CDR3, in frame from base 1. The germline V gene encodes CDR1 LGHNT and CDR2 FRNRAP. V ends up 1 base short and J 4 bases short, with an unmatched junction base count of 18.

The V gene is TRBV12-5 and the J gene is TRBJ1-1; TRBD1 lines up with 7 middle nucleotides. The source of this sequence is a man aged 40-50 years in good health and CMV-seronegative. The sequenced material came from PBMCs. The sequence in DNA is TGTGCTAGTGGTTTGGCCACCCGTGGAAACAGGGGATGGGGCACTGAAGCTTTCTTT. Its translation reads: CASGLATRGNRGWGTEAFF.